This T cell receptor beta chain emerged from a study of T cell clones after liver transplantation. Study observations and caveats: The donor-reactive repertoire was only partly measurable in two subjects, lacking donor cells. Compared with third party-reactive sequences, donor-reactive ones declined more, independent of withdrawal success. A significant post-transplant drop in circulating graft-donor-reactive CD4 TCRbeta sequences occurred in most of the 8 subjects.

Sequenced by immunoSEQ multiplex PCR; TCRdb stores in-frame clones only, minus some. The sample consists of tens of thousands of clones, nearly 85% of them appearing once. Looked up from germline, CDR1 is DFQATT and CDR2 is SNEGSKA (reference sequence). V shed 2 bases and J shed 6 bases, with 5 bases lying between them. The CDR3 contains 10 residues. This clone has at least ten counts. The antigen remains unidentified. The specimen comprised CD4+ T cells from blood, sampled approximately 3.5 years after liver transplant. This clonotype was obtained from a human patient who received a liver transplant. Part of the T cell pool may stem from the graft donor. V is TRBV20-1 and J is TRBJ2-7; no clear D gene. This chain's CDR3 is CSARRSEQYF. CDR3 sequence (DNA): TGCAGTGCTAGAAGGAGCGAGCAGTACTTC.